This TCR beta chain was sequenced during a study of OX40 agonist ivuxolimab in advanced cancers. At the level of the study: In this trial design, patients received ivuxolimab intravenously at 0.01 to 10 mg/kg every 2 weeks. It was permissible to have had prior anti-PD-1, anti-PD-L1 or anti-CTLA-4 therapy, and more than 30% had some. Regarding the study as a whole: Normalized T-cell clonal expansion was also low in some nonresponders.

Assay: immunoSEQ multiplex PCR; the TCRdb copy retains only in-frame clones and omits some. The table lists approximately 58,000 clones, roughly nine tenths of them singletons. In the case of this clone: Its antigen is unknown.

The CDR3 consists of 14 residues. Germline CDR1 and CDR2: MNHEY and SVGAGI. Trimming left V 8 bases short and J 4 bases short, with 17 bases between. This chain connects TRBV6-5 to TRBJ1-2, with D tentatively TRBD1 (5 bases). The source material was CD4+ or CD8+ T cells sorted from blood, sampled in a trial of the OX40 agonist ivuxolimab. This clonotype was obtained from an adult with an advanced solid tumor such as melanoma, head and neck, liver or kidney cancer. The CDR3 DNA is TGTGCCAGCGGGTGGGCAGGGTCGGCCTATGGCTACACCTTC. It codes for CASGWAGSAYGYTF.